Presented here are 17 T cell receptor beta chains from one specimen sequenced in a study of blood T cell repertoires in COVID-19. Profiling relied on immunoSEQ multiplex PCR, and the TCRdb table lists in-frame clones only, not all of them. The sample shows hundreds of thousands of clones, about 83% of them seen only once. Material for sequencing was peripheral blood. These receptors were obtained from a woman aged 50 to 60 who had recovered from COVID-19.

This clone was seen only a few times. The chain combines TRBV6-4 with TRBJ1-2; tentative D call: TRBD1 (5 bases). Germline CDR1 MRHNA, CDR2 SNTAGT. The ends were cut back, 3 bases at V and 8 bases at J, with 13 bases in the middle. The CDR3 contains 13 residues. The DNA for the CDR3 is TGTGCCAGCAGTGAGGGGCCCCTGGAGGGCTACACCTTC. Its translation is CASSEGPLEGYTF.

The chain combines TRBV11-3 with TRBJ1-1, with D perhaps matching TRBD1 (6 bases). The germline gives CDR1 SGHNT, CDR2 YENEEA. The CDR3 is made up of 13 amino acids. The V end lost 1 base, the J end lost 4 bases, and 7 bases lay between the germline ends. This CDR3 reads CASSLVGGTEAFF. CDR3 bases: TGTGCCAGCAGCTTAGTAGGGGGCACTGAAGCTTTCTTT.

J is TRBJ2-3 and V is TRBV2; a possible D gene is TRBD2 (5 bases). Per the germline V gene, CDR1 is SNHLY and CDR2 is FYNNEI. CDR3 length equals 14 residues. Between the trimmed V and J ends, which lost 5 bases and 8 bases, there was a span of 17 bases. CDR3 bases: TGTGCCAGCAGTACTGACGGGAACCCAGGTACGCAGTATTTT. Translation gives CASSTDGNPGTQYF.

This sequence joins TRBV5-1 and TRBJ1-2; 7 bases are shared with TRBD1. V dropped 4 bases and J dropped 2; count of bases not matched to a gene: 8. Per the germline V gene, CDR1 is SGHRS and CDR2 is YFSETQ. CDR3 size: 15 residues. The CDR3 DNA reads as TGCGCCAGCAGCCTCCGGGACAGCGTAAACTATGGCTACACCTTC. Translated: CASSLRDSVNYGYTF. Full variable domain (outside the CDR3, taken from reference TRBV5-1 and TRBJ1-2): KAGVTQTPRYLIKTRGQQVTLSCSPISGHRSVSWYQQTPGQGLQFLFEYFSETQRNKGNFPGRFSGRQFSNSRSEMNVSTLELGDSALYLCASSLRDSVNYGYTFGSGTRLTVV.

This clone was seen at least ten times. The chain joins TRBV2 to TRBJ2-1, with D possibly TRBD1 on 5 matching bases. This CDR3 contains 16 residues. The V end lost 6 bases, the J end lost 10 bases, and 25 bases lay between the germline ends. Germline CDR1 and CDR2: SNHLY and FYNNEI. CDR3 in DNA: TGTGCCAGCAGAGGATCCCCGGGCCAGGGAATTAGAGAGCAGTTCTTC. The encoded protein is CASRGSPGQGIREQFF.

This chain joins TRBV11-2 and TRBJ2-1, with TRBD2 as a possible D gene (6 bases). This CDR3 has 14 residues. Trimming pared 5 bases from V and 8 bases from J, leaving 16 bases between. CDR1 is SGHAT and CDR2 is FQNNGV in the germline V gene. CDR3 amino acids: CASSLVGGGDEQFF. The CDR3 DNA reads TGTGCCAGCAGCCTCGTGGGGGGTGGCGATGAGCAGTTCTTC.

The V call is TRBV14, the J call TRBJ2-1, with TRBD1 as a possible D gene (6 bases). This CDR3 has 15 amino acids. Between the trimmed V and J ends, which lost 6 bases and 0 bases, there was a span of 12 bases. Germline loops: CDR1 SGHDN, CDR2 FVKESK. CDR3 in DNA: TGTGCCAGCAGACAGGGTCCAAGCTCCTACAATGAGCAGTTCTTC. Protein: CASRQGPSSYNEQFF.

V is TRBV28 and J is TRBJ1-1, with 12 bases identical to TRBD1. V gave up 5 bases and J gave up 11 bases; unmatched junction bases: 12. The germline V gene encodes CDR1 MDHEN and CDR2 SYDVKM. The CDR3 spans 15 residues. CDR3 amino acids: CASSPPHGTGGFAFF. The DNA of the CDR3 is TGTGCCAGCAGTCCCCCCCACGGGACAGGGGGCTTCGCTTTCTTT.

The V call is TRBV27, the J call TRBJ2-7; 8 nucleotides line up with TRBD1. Germline V gene data show CDR1 as MNHEY and CDR2 as SMNVEV (reference sequence). The CDR3 sequence is 15 residues long. V lost 5 bases, J lost 3 bases, and 9 bases stayed unmatched. For the CDR3, the DNA is TGTGCCAGCAGTGCCCCGAGACAGGGGTTCTACGAGCAGTACTTC. Amino acid sequence: CASSAPRQGFYEQYF.

The DNA of the CDR3 is TGTGCCACCAGCAGAGGGGGGGTGGCGCCGCCCTACGAGCAGTACTTC. This gives the protein CATSRGGVAPPYEQYF. The chain joins TRBV15 to TRBJ2-7, with D tentatively TRBD2 (6 bases). From germline, CDR1 is LNHNV and CDR2 YYDKDF (reference sequence). The CDR3 is made up of 16 amino acids. Trimming took off 1 base at V and 2 bases at J, with 15 bases between the two ends.

The chain has TRBV27 and TRBJ2-7; TRBD1 is a possible D gene (5 bases). Looked up from germline, CDR1 is MNHEY and CDR2 is SMNVEV (reference sequence). The CDR3 is 13 residues long. V was trimmed by 3 bases and J by 3 bases, leaving 9 bases between them. CDR3 coding DNA: TGTGCCAGCAGTTTTGGTCAGGGCTACGAGCAGTACTTC. Encoded protein: CASSFGQGYEQYF.

The chain is built from TRBV5-4 and TRBJ1-2; D might be TRBD1 (6 bases). CDR1 is SGHNT and CDR2 is YYREEE in the germline V gene (reference sequence). CDR3 length: 14 residues. V dropped 2 bases and J dropped 7 bases, with 15 bases sitting between them. The CDR3 DNA reads TGTGCCAGCAGCTTACCGAACAGGGCGCCTGGCTACACCTTC. This gives the protein CASSLPNRAPGYTF.

This rearrangement joins TRBV28 to TRBJ2-1, with D maybe TRBD1 (5 bases). V shed 6 bases and J shed 3 bases, with 12 bases lying between them. The CDR3 extends over 14 amino acids. Germline CDR1 is MDHEN and CDR2 is SYDVKM. The CDR3 DNA reads as TGTGCCAGCAGATCAGGGAATTACTACAATGAGCAGTTCTTC. Protein: CASRSGNYYNEQFF.

The rearrangement joins TRBV5-1 to TRBJ1-4; a possible D gene is TRBD1 (5 bases). Germline lookup yields CDR1 SGHRS and CDR2 YFSETQ. The CDR3 sequence is 13 residues long. Trimming removed 4 bases from V and 8 bases from J, with 12 bases in between. DNA of the CDR3: TGCGCCAGCAGCGTATGGGGCGGCGAAAAACTGTTTTTT. This sequence encodes CASSVWGGEKLFF.

This clone has a handful of counts. The rearrangement uses TRBV7-6 and TRBJ2-2; 8 nucleotides align to TRBD1. CDR1 and CDR2 from the germline V gene are SGHVS and FNYEAQ. V lost 5 bases to trimming and J lost 0 bases; unmatched junction nucleotides: 8. The CDR3 is 17 amino acids. Here the CDR3 reads CASSPSPDRANTGELFF. The CDR3 DNA reads TGTGCCAGCAGCCCTAGCCCGGACAGGGCGAACACCGGGGAGCTGTTTTTT.

The chain links TRBV21-1 to TRBJ2-5; TRBD2, the table's D call, lacks a check against the DNA. TRBV21-1 is marked as a pseudogene. This CDR3 comprises 16 residues. This CDR3 reads CASWLAGARWQETQYF. CDR3 nucleotide sequence: TGTGCCAGCTGGCTAGCGGGAGCCCGTTGGCAAGAGACCCAGTACTTC.

The chain is built from TRBV10-3 and TRBJ2-2; maybe TRBD1 (6 bases). This CDR3 comprises 13 residues. The germline V gene encodes CDR1 ENHRY and CDR2 SYGVKD. The V end lost 10 bases, the J end lost 2 bases, and 11 bases lay between the germline ends. CDR3 coding DNA: TGTGCCACACAGGGACAAAACACCGGGGAGCTGTTTTTT. It encodes CATQGQNTGELFF.